This T cell receptor (beta chain) stems from a study of a mutant IDH1 vaccine in newly diagnosed glioma. The protocol was immunoSEQ multiplex PCR, while the TCRdb copy is restricted to in-frame clones and leaves out a portion. The data hold about 27,000 clones, with 93% observed a single time. Study observations and caveats: Changes in top peripheral clonotypes did not appear linked to pseudoprogression.

The time point denotes: baseline, week 1 (first vaccination visit). The treatment denotes: pre-vaccination baseline after standard-of-care therapy. Each astrocytoma in the donors was new, WHO grade 3 or 4, IDH1-mutant and ATRX-lost. For this clone: Its target is not known.

The origin of this receptor is a middle-aged man with glioma. The specimen comprised PBMCs, sampled from a glioma patient treated with radiotherapy, temozolomide or both.

The CDR3 coding sequence is TGTGCCAGCAGTTCTCTTCTAGCGGAGAGCACAGATACGCAGTATTTT. The encoded protein is CASSSLLAESTDTQYF. The chain links TRBV28 to TRBJ2-3, with TRBD2 identical over 7 bases. There are 16 residues in the CDR3. Germline assignment: CDR1 MDHEN and CDR2 SYDVKM. Trimming at V came to 4 bases and at J to 0 bases, leaving 7 bases not matched to a gene. Using reference TRBV28 and TRBJ2-3 for the parts outside the CDR3, the full variable domain is DVKVTQSSRYLVKRTGEKVFLECVQDMDHENMFWYRQDPGLGLRLIYFSYDVKMKEKGDIPEGYSVSREKKERFSLILESASTNQTSMYLCASSSLLAESTDTQYFGPGTRLTVL.